Described below is a single T cell receptor beta chain sequence and its context. The sample is drawn from a study of blood T cell repertoires in COVID-19. The wider study: The cDNA or gDNA used as material had been derived from T cells, B-cell-depleted T cells, or PBMCs.

The CDR3 runs to 14 residues. The ends lost 3 bases at V and 11 bases at J; junction bases unmatched: 9. Germline values: CDR1 MDHEN, CDR2 SYDVKM. Original handling: It was from reference gene primer amplification that nucleated cell counts were estimated. This table comes from immunoSEQ multiplex PCR, and its TCRdb copy is limited to in-frame clones, with some not included. V, J and clone size were drawn from that table, and D and trimming were deduced from the DNA. The top ten hold 3.5% to 5% of the sample, which has more than 200,000 clones, roughly 84% seen once. Input material: peripheral blood. The clonotype comes from a man in his 60s with acute or convalescent COVID-19. This chain links TRBV28 with TRBJ1-5; 8 bases line up with TRBD1. The CDR3 here is CASSLDRAPRAQHF. The CDR3 DNA reads as TGTGCCAGCAGTTTGGACAGGGCCCCACGAGCCCAGCATTTT.